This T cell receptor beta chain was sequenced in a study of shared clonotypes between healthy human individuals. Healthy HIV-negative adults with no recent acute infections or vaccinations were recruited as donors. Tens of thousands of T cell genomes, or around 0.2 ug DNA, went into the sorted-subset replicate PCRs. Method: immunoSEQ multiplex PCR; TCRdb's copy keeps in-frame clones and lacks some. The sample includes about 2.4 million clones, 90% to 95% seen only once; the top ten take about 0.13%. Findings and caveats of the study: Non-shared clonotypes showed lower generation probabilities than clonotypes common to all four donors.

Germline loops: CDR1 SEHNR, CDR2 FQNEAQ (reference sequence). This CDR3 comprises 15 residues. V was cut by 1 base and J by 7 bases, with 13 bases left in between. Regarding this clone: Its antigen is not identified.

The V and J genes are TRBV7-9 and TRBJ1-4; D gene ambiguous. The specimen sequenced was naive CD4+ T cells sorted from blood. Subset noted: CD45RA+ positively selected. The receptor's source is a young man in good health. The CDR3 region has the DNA TGTGCCAGCAGCTTAGTCCGGGCGGTGGGTGAAAAACTGTTTTTT. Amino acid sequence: CASSLVRAVGEKLFF.